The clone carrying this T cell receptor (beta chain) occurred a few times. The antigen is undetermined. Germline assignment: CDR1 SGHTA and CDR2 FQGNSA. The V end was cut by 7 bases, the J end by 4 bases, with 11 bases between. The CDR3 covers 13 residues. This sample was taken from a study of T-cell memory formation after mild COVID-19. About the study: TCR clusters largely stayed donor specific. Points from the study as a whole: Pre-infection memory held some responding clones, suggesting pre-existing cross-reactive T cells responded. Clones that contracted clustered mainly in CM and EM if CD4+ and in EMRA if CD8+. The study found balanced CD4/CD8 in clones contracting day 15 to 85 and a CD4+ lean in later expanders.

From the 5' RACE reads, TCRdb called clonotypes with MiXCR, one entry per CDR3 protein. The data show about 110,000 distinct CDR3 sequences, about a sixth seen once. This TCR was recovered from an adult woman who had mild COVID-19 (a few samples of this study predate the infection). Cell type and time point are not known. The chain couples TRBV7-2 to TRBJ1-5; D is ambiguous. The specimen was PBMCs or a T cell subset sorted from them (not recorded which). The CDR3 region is CASTGSLNQPQHF. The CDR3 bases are TGTGCCAGCACGGGCAGTCTTAATCAGCCCCAGCATTTT.